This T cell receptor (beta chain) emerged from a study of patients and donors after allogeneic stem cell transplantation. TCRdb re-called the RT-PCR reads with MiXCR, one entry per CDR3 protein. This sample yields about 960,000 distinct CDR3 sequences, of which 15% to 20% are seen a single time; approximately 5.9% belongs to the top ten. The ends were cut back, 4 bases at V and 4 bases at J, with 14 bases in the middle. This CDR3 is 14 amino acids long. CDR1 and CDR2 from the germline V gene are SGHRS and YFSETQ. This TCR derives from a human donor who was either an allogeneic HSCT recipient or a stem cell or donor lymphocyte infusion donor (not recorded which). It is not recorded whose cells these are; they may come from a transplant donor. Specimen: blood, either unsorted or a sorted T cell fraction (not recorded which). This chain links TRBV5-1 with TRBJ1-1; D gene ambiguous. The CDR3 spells CASSRSGERTEAFF. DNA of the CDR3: TGCGCCAGCAGCCGCAGCGGGGAACGCACTGAAGCTTTCTTT.